This TCR beta chain was sequenced during a study of cytomegalovirus exposure and HLA in healthy donors. Study-wide results and limits: Rare sequences made up most TCRs, while some public TCRs were found in many donors. Published work reported that the classifier diagnosed cytomegalovirus status with high specificity and sensitivity. A few chains linked to CMV were shown in vitro to be specific for CMV antigens. There were under 200 TCR beta chains listed as cytomegalovirus-associated.

With 8 bases clipped from V and 3 bases from J, the junction kept 3 bases outside the gene matches. The germline gives CDR1 SNHLY, CDR2 FYNNEI. The CDR3 has 14 residues. Sequencing was performed with immunoSEQ multiplex PCR; in TCRdb, only in-frame clones are kept and a portion is missing. The table lists 200,000 to 250,000 clones, around 87% of them singletons. A remark on this clone: Its target is not known.

Sequencing was performed on PBMCs. The V gene is TRBV2, the J gene TRBJ2-3; 12 bases fit TRBD2. This TCR was recovered from a woman aged 18-29 years in good health and CMV-seropositive. CDR3 amino acids: CASVGTSGTDTQYF. CDR3 nucleotide sequence: TGTGCCAGCGTCGGGACTAGCGGGACAGATACGCAGTATTTT. The complete variable domain, with remaining parts taken from reference TRBV2 and TRBJ2-3, reads EPEVTQTPSHQVTQMGQEVILRCVPISNHLYFYWYRQILGQKVEFLVSFYNNEISEKSEIFDDQFSVERPDGSNFTLKIRSTKLEDSAMYFCASVGTSGTDTQYFGPGTRLTVL.